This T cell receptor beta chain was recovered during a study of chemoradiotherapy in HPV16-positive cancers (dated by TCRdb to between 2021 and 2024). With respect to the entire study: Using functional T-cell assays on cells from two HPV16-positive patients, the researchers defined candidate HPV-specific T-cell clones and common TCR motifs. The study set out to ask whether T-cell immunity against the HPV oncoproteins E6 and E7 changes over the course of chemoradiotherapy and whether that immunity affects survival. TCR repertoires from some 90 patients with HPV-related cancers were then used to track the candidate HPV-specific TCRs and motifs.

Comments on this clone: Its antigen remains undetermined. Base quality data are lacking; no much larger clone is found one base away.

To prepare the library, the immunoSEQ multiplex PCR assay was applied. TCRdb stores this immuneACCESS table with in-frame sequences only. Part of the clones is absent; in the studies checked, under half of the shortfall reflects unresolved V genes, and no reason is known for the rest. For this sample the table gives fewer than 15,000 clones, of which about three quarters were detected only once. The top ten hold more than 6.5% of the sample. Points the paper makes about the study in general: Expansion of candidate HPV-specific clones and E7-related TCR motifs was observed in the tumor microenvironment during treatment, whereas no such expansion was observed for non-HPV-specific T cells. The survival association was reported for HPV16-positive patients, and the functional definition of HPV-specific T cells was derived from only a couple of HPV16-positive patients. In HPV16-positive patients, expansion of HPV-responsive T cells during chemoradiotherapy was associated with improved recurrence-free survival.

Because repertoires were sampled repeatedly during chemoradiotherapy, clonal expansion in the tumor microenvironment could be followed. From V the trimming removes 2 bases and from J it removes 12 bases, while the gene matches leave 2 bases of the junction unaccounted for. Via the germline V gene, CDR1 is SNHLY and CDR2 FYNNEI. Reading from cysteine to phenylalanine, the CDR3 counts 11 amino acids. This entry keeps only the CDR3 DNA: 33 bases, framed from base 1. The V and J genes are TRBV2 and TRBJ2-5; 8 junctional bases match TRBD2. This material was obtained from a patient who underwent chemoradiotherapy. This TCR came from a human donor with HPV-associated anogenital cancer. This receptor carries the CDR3 CASSETLAEYF. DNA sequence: TGTGCCAGCAGTGAAACACTAGCGGAGTACTTC. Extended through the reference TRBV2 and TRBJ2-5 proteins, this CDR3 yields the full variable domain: EPEVTQTPSHQVTQMGQEVILRCVPISNHLYFYWYRQILGQKVEFLVSFYNNEISEKSEIFDDQFSVERPDGSNFTLKIRSTKLEDSAMYFCASSETLAEYFGPGTRLLVL.